Below, 15 T cell receptor beta chains from the same sample are listed, as sequenced in a study of blood T cell repertoires in COVID-19. Repertoires were generated with immunoSEQ multiplex PCR, while TCRdb's copy carries only in-frame clones and drops some. The sample lists under 200,000 clones, about 86% occurring once. The specimen sequenced was peripheral blood. These receptors were taken from a man aged 45-65 years with active or convalescent COVID-19.

V and J are TRBV6-6 and TRBJ2-1; the D is unclear. Germline CDR1 is MNHNY and CDR2 is SVGAGI (reference sequence). V lost 3 bases, J lost 0 bases, and 9 bases lay in between. This CDR3 contains 15 residues. The CDR3 sequence: CASSYSQSSYNEQFF. CDR3 in DNA: TGTGCCAGCAGTTATTCACAGAGCTCCTACAATGAGCAGTTCTTC.

This chain connects TRBV6-2 or TRBV6-3 to TRBJ2-3; maybe TRBD2 (5 bases). Trimming took 2 bases from V and 3 from J, leaving 15 bases between them. Germline loops: CDR1 MNHEY, CDR2 SVGEGT. The CDR3 length is 16 residues. The CDR3 sequence is CASSYEPGYSTDTQYF. DNA of the CDR3: TGTGCCAGCAGTTACGAGCCGGGATACTCTACAGATACGCAGTATTTT.

The chain carries TRBV12-3 or TRBV12-4 and TRBJ1-5; TRBD1 is a possible D gene (5 bases). The CDR3 is 13 amino acids. V was cut by 5 bases and J by 7 bases, with 12 bases left in between. CDR3 in amino acids: CASSGALGQPQHF. CDR3 DNA: TGTGCCAGCAGTGGGGCCCTGGGACAGCCCCAGCATTTT.

This chain joins TRBV2 and TRBJ2-3; possibly TRBD2 for D (5 bases). The CDR3 extends over 14 amino acids. Per germline, CDR1 SNHLY and CDR2 FYNNEI. V dropped 7 bases and J dropped 1 base, with 12 bases sitting between them. This CDR3 reads CASKEEEGTDTQYF. CDR3 DNA: TGTGCCAGCAAGGAGGAAGAGGGCACAGATACGCAGTATTTT.

This clone has a single count. The CDR3 sequence: CASSQDAGTGGGADTEAFF. For the CDR3, the DNA is TGTGCCAGCAGCCAAGATGCTGGAACAGGGGGCGGAGCGGACACTGAAGCTTTCTTT. The chain joins TRBV4-2 to TRBJ1-1, with 9 nucleotides matching TRBD1. Germline loops: CDR1 LGHNA, CDR2 YNFKEQ. This CDR3 region has 19 residues. V lost 0 bases and J lost 3; bases outside the gene matches: 14.

The table lists this clone with a few counts. Here the CDR3 DNA reads TGTGCCAGCAGCCCAGTAACGCACACCGGGGAGCTGTTTTTT. This encodes CASSPVTHTGELFF. V and J are TRBV5-5 and TRBJ2-2; D not resolved. Between the trimmed V and J ends, which lost 4 bases and 3 bases, there was a span of 10 bases. Germline loops: CDR1 SGHKS, CDR2 YYEKEE (reference sequence). The CDR3 is 14 residues long.

The V call is TRBV7-2, the J call TRBJ1-5; weak D call: TRBD1 (5 bases). The V gene lost 1 base and the J gene lost 6 bases, with 10 bases spanning the gap. The V gene's germline CDR1 is SGHTA and CDR2 FQGNSA. There are 14 residues in the CDR3. CDR3 sequence reads: CASSLGGRAQPQHF. The CDR3 DNA follows: TGTGCCAGCAGCTTAGGGGGCAGGGCTCAGCCCCAGCATTTT.

The V gene is TRBV6-5, the J gene TRBJ2-7; maybe TRBD1 (6 bases). The CDR3 spans 15 residues. Germline CDR1 reads MNHEY; CDR2 reads SVGAGI. V was clipped by 5 bases and J by 0 bases, with 14 bases between them. The CDR3 sequence is CASSQDSLISYEQYF. The CDR3, as DNA: TGTGCCAGCAGTCAGGACAGCTTAATCTCCTACGAGCAGTACTTC.

The V call is TRBV29-1, the J call TRBJ2-2; 9 bases fit TRBD2. The germline CDR1 and CDR2 sequences are SQVTM and ANQGSEA. This CDR3 has 13 residues. V dropped 4 bases and J dropped 6; count of bases not matched to a gene: 3. CDR3 sequence (DNA): TGCAGCGTTGGCGGGAGGGCGTCCGGGGAGCTGTTTTTT. Its translation: CSVGGRASGELFF.

This clone was picked up one time. This rearrangement joins TRBV6-6 to TRBJ2-6; 7 nucleotides line up with TRBD1. V trimming: 5 bases; J trimming: 0 bases; junction bases outside the gene matches: 10. The CDR3 is made up of 18 amino acids. Germline V gene lookup returns CDR1 MNHNY and CDR2 SVGAGI (reference sequence). CDR3 sequence (DNA): TGTGCCAGCAGTCCTCCGACAGGGTTCCCCTCTGGGGCCAACGTCCTGACTTTC. Its protein product is CASSPPTGFPSGANVLTF.

V is TRBV7-2 and J is TRBJ2-1; 8 bases align to TRBD1. Trimming at V came to 5 bases and at J to 7 bases, leaving 4 bases not matched to a gene. Per germline, CDR1 SGHTA and CDR2 FQGNSA. The CDR3 is 13 amino acids. The CDR3 DNA reads TGTGCCAGCAGCAACAGACAGGGGAATGAGCAGTTCTTC. Translating it yields CASSNRQGNEQFF.

The chain employs TRBV24-1 and TRBJ1-5; the D gene is possibly TRBD1 (5 bases). Germline V gives CDR1 KGHDR, CDR2 SFDVKD. V shed 3 bases and J shed 5 bases, with 13 bases lying between them. This CDR3 comprises 15 residues. The CDR3 sequence is CATSDPRVGDQPQHF. DNA of the CDR3: TGTGCCACCAGTGATCCCAGGGTCGGCGATCAGCCCCAGCATTTT.

The chain couples TRBV9 to TRBJ2-1; a weak D match, TRBD2 (5 bases). The length of the CDR3 is 15 residues. Germline CDR1 SGDLS, CDR2 YYNGEE. The V and J ends lost 3 bases and 2 bases respectively, with 12 bases between them. The CDR3 DNA is TGTGCCAGCAGCGCCAGCGGTGGAACCTACAATGAGCAGTTCTTC. Translating gives CASSASGGTYNEQFF. The full variable domain, rest sourced from reference TRBV9 and TRBJ2-1, is DSGVTQTPKHLITATGQRVTLRCSPRSGDLSVYWYQQSLDQGLQFLIQYYNGEERAKGNILERFSAQQFPDLHSELNLSSLELGDSALYFCASSASGGTYNEQFFGPGTRLTVL.

This clone was seen only a few times. The V gene is TRBV4-2, the J gene TRBJ1-4; possible D gene TRBD1, 5 bases. The germline CDR1 and CDR2 sequences are LGHNA and YNFKEQ. V gave up 4 bases and J gave up 4 bases, with 13 bases separating them. The CDR3 totals 15 residues. The CDR3 loop is CASSLPGGYNEKLFF. The CDR3 DNA reads as TGTGCCAGCAGCCTTCCGGGGGGGTATAATGAAAAACTGTTTTTT.

The CDR3 spells CASSRGGTGETQYF. The CDR3 nucleotides are TGTGCCAGCAGTCGTGGAGGGACGGGGGAGACCCAGTACTTC. The gene calls are TRBV27 and TRBJ2-5, with D maybe TRBD2 (6 bases). Trimming left V 5 bases short and J 5 bases short, with 15 bases between. Germline values: CDR1 MNHEY, CDR2 SMNVEV (reference sequence). The CDR3 loop spans 14 amino acids.